What follows are 8 T cell receptor beta chains derived from one specimen sequenced in a study of early T cells in non-severe SARS-CoV-2 infection. TCRdb reprocessed the 5' RACE reads via MiXCR and lists one record per CDR3 protein. The sample lists 85,000 to 100,000 distinct CDR3 sequences; around 13% were seen once. Specimen: whole blood. The receptor source for this set is an adult who was a healthcare worker with PCR-confirmed SARS-CoV-2 infection or an uninfected control (not recorded which).

This clonotype was picked up many times. CDR3 residues: CSARDLTQGLAPWETQYF. The CDR3 bases are TGCAGTGCTAGAGATCTAACCCAAGGACTCGCCCCTTGGGAGACCCAGTACTTC. This chain joins TRBV20-1 and TRBJ2-5; D might be TRBD2 (5 bases). Trimming took off 0 bases at V and 5 bases at J, with 25 bases between the two ends. The CDR3 is 18 amino acids. The germline gives CDR1 DFQATT, CDR2 SNEGSKA (reference sequence).

This clonotype showed up many times. The chain carries TRBV7-2 and TRBJ2-3; 10 bases align to TRBD2. The CDR3 has 15 amino acids. CDR1 is SGHTA, CDR2 FQGNSA, per germline. The junction had 9 bases not matched to a gene; V was cut back by 4 bases and J by 8 bases. The CDR3 protein is CASSSKRGGALTQYF. CDR3 nucleotide sequence: TGTGCCAGCAGCTCCAAGCGGGGGGGCGCCCTTACGCAGTATTTT.

There are many counts of this clonotype. V and J are TRBV29-1 and TRBJ1-4, with 7 bases identical to TRBD1. Looked up from germline, CDR1 is SQVTM and CDR2 is ANQGSEA. The CDR3 runs to 14 residues. Trimming cost V 7 bases and J 3 bases; bases outside gene matches: 8. As DNA, the CDR3 is TGCAGCGCCAAAACCGGGACAGCTAATGAAAAACTGTTTTTT. Encoded protein: CSAKTGTANEKLFF.

This clonotype has more than one count but fewer than ten. This chain links TRBV6-5 with TRBJ2-4; no reliable D call. V was clipped by 6 bases and J by 5 bases, with 17 bases between them. CDR3 length equals 15 residues. Germline CDR1 reads MNHEY; CDR2 reads SVGAGI. In nucleotides, the CDR3 is TGTGCCAGCAGCCGTTCCTGGGGTAGGGAAAACATTCAGTACTTC. Amino acids: CASSRSWGRENIQYF.

The rearrangement uses TRBV29-1 and TRBJ2-2; tentative D call: TRBD2 (5 bases). V was clipped by 1 base and J by 7 bases, with 19 bases between them. The germline V gene has CDR1 SQVTM and CDR2 ANQGSEA. This CDR3 region has 16 residues. The CDR3 sequence is CSVEGVMGGGGGELFF. The CDR3 DNA sequence: TGCAGCGTTGAAGGAGTCATGGGCGGAGGCGGCGGGGAGCTGTTTTTT.

The V call is TRBV3-1, the J call TRBJ2-2; maybe TRBD2 (6 bases). The V and J ends lost 4 bases and 7 bases respectively, with 13 bases between them. The CDR3 spans 14 residues. CDR1 is LGHDT and CDR2 is YNNKEL in the germline V gene (reference sequence). The CDR3 is CASSRGTVNGELFF. CDR3 sequence (DNA): TGTGCCAGCAGCCGCGGGACTGTTAACGGGGAGCTGTTTTTT.

This clonotype occurred many times. V is TRBV6-2 or TRBV6-3 and J is TRBJ1-2; TRBD1 might be the D (6 bases). CDR1 is MNHEY and CDR2 is SVGEGT in the germline V gene. This CDR3 region has 14 residues. V was pared by 5 bases and J by 1 base, with 11 bases between. CDR3 nucleotide sequence: TGTGCCAGCAGTACGGACAGATTTAACTATGGCTACACCTTC. Its protein product is CASSTDRFNYGYTF.

By sample share, this clonotype is medium-sized. The chain links TRBV28 to TRBJ1-2, with D uncertain. Trimming stripped 11 bases from V and 2 bases from J, with 15 bases between. Germline V lookup: CDR1 MDHEN, CDR2 SYDVKM. The CDR3 sequence is 13 residues long. CDR3 DNA: TGTGCCGGGAAAAATGACCGAAACTATGGCTACACCTTC. It encodes CAGKNDRNYGYTF.